The sequence of this TCR beta chain was determined in a study of blood T cell repertoires in COVID-19 (TCRdb year 2020). Regarding the complete study: The collaborator samples originated in the United States, Italy and Spain and spanned the acute and convalescent phases of COVID-19. The prospective study material was composed of cDNA or gDNA derived from T cells, B-cell-depleted T cells, or PBMCs. HLA class I and class II types, where available, came from metadata supplied by the sample provider rather than from assay-based typing. Deeply sampled blood TCRbeta repertoires from subjects exposed to, actively infected with, or recovered from COVID-19 were included in the dataset. The samples were drawn from two sources: the first 160 participants of the ongoing ImmuneRACE study, and over 950 subjects contributed by 6 global collaborators. A de-identified subject ID, COVID-19 status, age in years and sex were almost always included in the sample metadata. The repertoires were released in a freely available public database intended as a resource for research on the immune response to SARS-CoV-2.

Worth noting for this clone: Its antigen is unknown. No much larger clonotype is one base removed from it; base qualities were not supplied.

The CDR3 covers 16 residues, taking in both the cysteine and the phenylalanine. This entry keeps only the CDR3 DNA: 48 bases, framed from base 1. The germline V gene sets CDR1 to SGHTA and CDR2 to FQGNSA. Trimming accounts for 5 bases at V and 4 bases at J, while the number of junction bases matched to no gene is 6. The immunoSEQ Assay, a bias-controlled multiplex PCR, was used to amplify TCRbeta CDR3 regions from genomic DNA. The authors' analysis ran thus. Within the assay, amplification of reference gene primers was used to estimate how many nucleated cells each sample contained. To quantify the absolute abundance of each unique TCRbeta CDR3 rearrangement, sequence reads were collapsed and filtered. Productive Simpson clonality was computed per sample as the square root of Simpson's diversity index over productive rearrangements. Imported from immuneACCESS, the table was reduced by TCRdb to in-frame sequences with V and J called. These copies leave out some clones; in studies compared against another copy, an unresolved V gene accounts for under half, and the cause of the remainder is not known. V and J calls plus clone size are reproduced from that table; the DNA served to infer D and trimming. The sample table shows under 250,000 clones, and 82% are seen once. Approximately 3.8% of the sample lies in the top ten.

Whole blood was collected in K2EDTA tubes by collaborating institutions according to the institutions' own protocols. For TCRbeta analysis, collaborators shipped samples in one of three forms: frozen whole blood, isolated PBMCs, or DNA extracted from either of those sample types. Summary of the overall study and its limitations: The amount of clinical and demographic metadata varied by source and participant and was provided uncurated.

This receptor was obtained from a woman aged 80 or older with acute or convalescent COVID-19. The rearrangement joined TRBV7-2 to TRBJ2-3; TRBD2 agrees with 13 junctional bases. Sequenced: peripheral blood. The bases are TGTGCCAGCAGCGTAACTAGCGGGGGGGCTCCAGATACGCAGTATTTT. Its translation is CASSVTSGGAPDTQYF.